This TCR beta chain was found in a study of shared clonotypes between healthy human individuals. Study at large: Serving as donors were two women and three men, whose ages spanned 18 to 49.

The assay was immunoSEQ multiplex PCR, and TCRdb's table has in-frame clones only and misses some. Of fewer than 1.8 million clones in the sample, about 98.5% were seen once. Donors had no recently reported acute infections or vaccinations and were HIV-negative. As regards this clone: Its antigen is not known.

Study-level points and caveats: Tissue TCR repertoires likely differ from these blood-only repertoires.

The source material was naive CD4+ T cells sorted from blood. Documented subset: CD45RA+ positively selected. This receptor was obtained from a man younger than 45 in good health.

The DNA of the CDR3 is TGTGCCAGCAGTGAAACGGCTGAATATGGCTACACCTTC. Residues: CASSETAEYGYTF. The V call is TRBV2, the J call TRBJ1-2; D is unclear. Trimming removed 2 bases from V and 5 bases from J, with 9 bases in between. Germline V lookup: CDR1 SNHLY, CDR2 FYNNEI. The CDR3 spans 13 residues.